This TCR beta chain was captured in a study of spatial heterogeneity in lung cancer. The wider study: A unique TCR and UMI combination showed up more than ten times in raw reads, on average.

TCRdb independently ran MiXCR on the 5' RACE reads; one entry per CDR3 protein. The sample consists of about 39,000 distinct CDR3 sequences, 4.5% to 6% of them appearing once. Time point denoted: sample taken at primary tumor resection. Unsorted whole RNA samples from tumor, nontumor lung or frozen PBMC were sequenced. This clonotype was picked up many times. The CDR3 is 13 amino acids. Looked up from germline, CDR1 is SQVTM and CDR2 is ANQGSEA. V lost 7 bases and J 4 bases, leaving 16 bases between the germline ends. This TCR was sampled from a male donor with early-stage non-small cell lung cancer. Sample: PBMCs, taken at surgery. The rearrangement joins TRBV29-1 to TRBJ1-2, with unresolved D. The CDR3 DNA sequence: TGCAGCGGGGCGGTTGGAGCTAGCTATGGCTACACCTTC. It specifies CSGAVGASYGYTF. Looking up the rest from reference TRBV29-1 and TRBJ1-2 gives the full variable domain: SAVISQKPSRDICQRGTSLTIQCQVDSQVTMMFWYRQQPGQSLTLIATANQGSEATYESGFVIDKFPISRPNLTFSTLTVSNMSPEDSSIYLCSGAVGASYGYTFGSGTRLTVV.